The rows below give T cell receptor beta chains drawn from one sample of a study of cytomegalovirus exposure and HLA in healthy donors. Here immunoSEQ multiplex PCR was the method, and the copy in TCRdb shows in-frame clones only, minus some. The sample shows about 120,000 clones, around three quarters of them seen only once. Material: PBMCs. These receptor sequences come from a male donor in good health and CMV-seronegative. Each CDR3 is given with its conserved first and last residue. A D gene is named only where the DNA matches it firmly. Clone size, where shown, is once, few, many, or a class for clones that have expanded.

v_call	clone_size	d_call	j_call	cdr3_nt	cdr3_aa
TRBV5-1	NA	TRBD2	TRBJ2-1	TGCGCCACCTCTAGCGGGAGTTTCTACAATGAGCAGTTCTTC	CATSSGSFYNEQFF
TRBV6-6	NA	NA	TRBJ2-7	TGTGCCAGCAGTCCGGGACAAAGCTACGAGCAGTACTTC	CASSPGQSYEQYF
TRBV12-5	few	NA	TRBJ2-6	TGTGCTAGTGGTTTGCCTTCCACAGGCTCTGGGGCCAACGGCCTGACTTTC	CASGLPSTGSGANGLTF
TRBV27	few	TRBD1	TRBJ1-1	TGTGCCAGCAGTGCAACCGGGACAGGGGTTTTTGGTGAAGCTTTCTTT	CASSATGTGVFGEAFF
TRBV6-1	few	TRBD2	TRBJ2-7	TGTGCCAGCACCGAATTCCTAGCGGGAGACTACGAGCAGTACTTC	CASTEFLAGDYEQYF
TRBV4-1	once	TRBD2	TRBJ2-3	TGCGCCAGCAGCCAAGTTGGACTAGCGGTAGATACGCAGTATTTT	CASSQVGLAVDTQYF
TRBV5-1	NA	TRBD1	TRBJ2-7	TGCGCCAGCAGCTTGCGACAGGGGGCCTCCTACGAGCAGTACTTC	CASSLRQGASYEQYF
TRBV6-5	NA	NA	TRBJ1-2	TGTGCCAGCACAAATGGGCCGACCTATGGCTACACCTTC	CASTNGPTYGYTF
TRBV6-4	NA	TRBD2	TRBJ2-3	TGTGCCAGCAGTGACTCTAGCGGGGGGATTCCAGATACGCAGTATTTT	CASSDSSGGIPDTQYF
TRBV6-1	once	NA	TRBJ2-5	TGTGCCAGCACCGCAGGGTCAGGGGAGACCCAGTACTTC	CASTAGSGETQYF
TRBV7-9	NA	NA	TRBJ1-4	TGTGCCAGCAGCTTAGACACGGGTGCGATCGCAACTAATGAAAAACTGTTTTTT	CASSLDTGAIATNEKLFF
TRBV12-2	few	NA	TRBJ2-5	TGTGCAAGTCGCTTGTGGACTAGCGAACTGCCGGAGACCCAGTACTTC	CASRLWTSELPETQYF
TRBV5-4	NA	TRBD2	TRBJ2-7	TGTGCCAGCAGCGCACCGGGGGGGTACGAGCAGTACTTC	CASSAPGGYEQYF
TRBV6-5	NA	NA	TRBJ1-5	TGTGCCAGCAGGGACGGGGGGAGCAATCAGCCCCAGCATTTT	CASRDGGSNQPQHF